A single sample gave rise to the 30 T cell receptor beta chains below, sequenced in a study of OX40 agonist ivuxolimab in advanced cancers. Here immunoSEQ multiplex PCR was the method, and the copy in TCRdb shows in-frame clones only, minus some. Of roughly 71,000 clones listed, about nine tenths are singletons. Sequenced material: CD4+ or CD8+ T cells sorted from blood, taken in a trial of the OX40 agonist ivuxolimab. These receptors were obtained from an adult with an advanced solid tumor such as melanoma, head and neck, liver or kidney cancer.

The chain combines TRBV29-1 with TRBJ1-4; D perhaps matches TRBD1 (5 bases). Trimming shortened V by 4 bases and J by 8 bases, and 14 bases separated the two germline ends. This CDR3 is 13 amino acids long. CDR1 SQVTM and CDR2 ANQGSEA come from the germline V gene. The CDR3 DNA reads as TGCAGCGTTGGAAGGGTGCGGGGGGAAAAACTGTTTTTT. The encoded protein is CSVGRVRGEKLFF.

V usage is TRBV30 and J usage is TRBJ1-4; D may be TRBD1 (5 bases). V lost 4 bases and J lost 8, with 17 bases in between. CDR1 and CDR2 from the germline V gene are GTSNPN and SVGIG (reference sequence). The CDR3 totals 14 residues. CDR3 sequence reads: CAWNRGREGEKLFF. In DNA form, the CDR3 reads TGTGCCTGGAATCGAGGCAGGGAGGGCGAAAAACTGTTTTTT.

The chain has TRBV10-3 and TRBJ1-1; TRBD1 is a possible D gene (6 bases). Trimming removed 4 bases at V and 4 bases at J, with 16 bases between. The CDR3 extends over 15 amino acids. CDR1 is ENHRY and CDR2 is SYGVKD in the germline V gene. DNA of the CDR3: TGTGCCATCAGTGCTGTTGGGGGGCCGGCCACTGAAGCTTTCTTT. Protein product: CAISAVGGPATEAFF.

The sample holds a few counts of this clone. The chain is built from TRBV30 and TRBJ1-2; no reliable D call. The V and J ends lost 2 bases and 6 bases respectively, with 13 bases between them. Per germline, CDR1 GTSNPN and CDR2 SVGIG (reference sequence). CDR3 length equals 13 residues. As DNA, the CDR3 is TGTGCCTGGAGTACAGTGTTTCTACATGGCTACACCTTC. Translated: CAWSTVFLHGYTF.

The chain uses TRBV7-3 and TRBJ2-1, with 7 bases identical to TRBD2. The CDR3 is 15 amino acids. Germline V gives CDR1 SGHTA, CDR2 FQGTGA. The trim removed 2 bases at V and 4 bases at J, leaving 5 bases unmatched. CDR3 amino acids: CASSLVGGGYNEQFF. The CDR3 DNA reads TGTGCCAGCAGCTTAGTGGGCGGGGGTTACAATGAGCAGTTCTTC.

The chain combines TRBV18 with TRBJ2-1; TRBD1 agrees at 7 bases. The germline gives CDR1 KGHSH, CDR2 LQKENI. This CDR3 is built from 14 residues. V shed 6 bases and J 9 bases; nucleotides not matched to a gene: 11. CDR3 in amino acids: CASSSQGEGVEQFF. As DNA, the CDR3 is TGTGCCAGCTCCTCGCAGGGGGAAGGGGTTGAGCAGTTCTTC.

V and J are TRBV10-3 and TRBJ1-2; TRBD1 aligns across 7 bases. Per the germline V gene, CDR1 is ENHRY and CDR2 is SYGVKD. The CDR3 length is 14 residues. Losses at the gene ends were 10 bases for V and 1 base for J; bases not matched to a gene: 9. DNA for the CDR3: TGTGCCACCGAACAGGGGAATCTTAACTATGGCTACACCTTC. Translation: CATEQGNLNYGYTF.

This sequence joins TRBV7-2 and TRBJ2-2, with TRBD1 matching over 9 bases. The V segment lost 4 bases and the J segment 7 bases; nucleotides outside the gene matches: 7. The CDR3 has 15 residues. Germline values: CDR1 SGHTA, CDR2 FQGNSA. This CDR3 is CASSSQGAHGGELFF. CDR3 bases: TGTGCCAGCAGCTCACAGGGGGCGCATGGCGGGGAGCTGTTTTTT.

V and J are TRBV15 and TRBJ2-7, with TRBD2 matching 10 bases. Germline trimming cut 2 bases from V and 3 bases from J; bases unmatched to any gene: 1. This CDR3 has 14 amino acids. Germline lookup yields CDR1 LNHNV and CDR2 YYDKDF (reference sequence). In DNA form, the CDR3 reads TGTGCCACCAGCAGACCTAGCGGGAGCTACGAGCAGTACTTC. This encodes CATSRPSGSYEQYF.

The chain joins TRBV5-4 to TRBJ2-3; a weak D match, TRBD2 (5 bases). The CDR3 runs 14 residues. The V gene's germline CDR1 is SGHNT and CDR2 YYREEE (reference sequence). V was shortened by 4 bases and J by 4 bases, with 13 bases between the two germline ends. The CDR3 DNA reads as TGTGCCAGCAGCAGTCGGGCGGGCCCAGATACGCAGTATTTT. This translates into CASSSRAGPDTQYF.

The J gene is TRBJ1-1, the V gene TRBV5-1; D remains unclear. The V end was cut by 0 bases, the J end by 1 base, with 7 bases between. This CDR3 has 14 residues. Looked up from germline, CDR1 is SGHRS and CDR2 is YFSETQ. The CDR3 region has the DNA TGCGCCAGCAGCTTGGTACGGCAGAACACTGAAGCTTTCTTT. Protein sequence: CASSLVRQNTEAFF. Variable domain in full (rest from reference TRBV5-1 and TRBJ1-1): KAGVTQTPRYLIKTRGQQVTLSCSPISGHRSVSWYQQTPGQGLQFLFEYFSETQRNKGNFPGRFSGRQFSNSRSEMNVSTLELGDSALYLCASSLVRQNTEAFFGQGTRLTVV.

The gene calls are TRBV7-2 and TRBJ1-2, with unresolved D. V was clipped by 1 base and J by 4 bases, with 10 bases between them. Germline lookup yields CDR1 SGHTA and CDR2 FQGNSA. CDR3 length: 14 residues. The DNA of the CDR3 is TGTGCCAGCAGCTTAGGGTTTGCGGGCTATGGCTACACCTTC. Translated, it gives CASSLGFAGYGYTF.

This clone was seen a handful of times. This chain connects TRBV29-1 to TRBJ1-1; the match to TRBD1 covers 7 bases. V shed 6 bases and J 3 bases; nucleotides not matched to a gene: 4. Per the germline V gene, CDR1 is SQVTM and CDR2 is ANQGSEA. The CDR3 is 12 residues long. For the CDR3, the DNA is TGCAGCGTGGGGGACAGATACACTGAAGCTTTCTTT. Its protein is CSVGDRYTEAFF.

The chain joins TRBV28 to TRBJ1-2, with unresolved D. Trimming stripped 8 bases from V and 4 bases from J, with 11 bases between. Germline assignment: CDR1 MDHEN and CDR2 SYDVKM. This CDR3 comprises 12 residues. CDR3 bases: TGTGCCAGCCGCGGCGCGAGCTATGGCTACACCTTC. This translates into CASRGASYGYTF.

The CDR3 DNA reads TGTGCCAGCTCACCACGGAGGGGGCAGGATGAAAAACTGTTTTTT. It is translated as CASSPRRGQDEKLFF. The chain employs TRBV18 and TRBJ1-4, with 7 bases fitting TRBD1. The V gene end was trimmed by 1 base and the J gene end by 6 bases; junction bases not matched to a gene: 5. The V gene's germline CDR1 is KGHSH and CDR2 LQKENI. This CDR3 has 15 amino acids. The full variable domain, completed using reference TRBV18 and TRBJ1-4, is NAGVMQNPRHLVRRRGQEARLRCSPMKGHSHVYWYRQLPEEGLKFMVYLQKENIIDESGMPKERFSAEFPKEGPSILRIQQVVRGDSAAYFCASSPRRGQDEKLFFGSGTQLSVL.

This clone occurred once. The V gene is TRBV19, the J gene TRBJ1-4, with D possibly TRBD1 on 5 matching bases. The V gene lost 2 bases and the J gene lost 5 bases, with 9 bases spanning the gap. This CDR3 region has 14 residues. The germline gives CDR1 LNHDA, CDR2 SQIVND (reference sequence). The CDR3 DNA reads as TGTGCCAGTAGTATATGGGGCCTAAATGAAAAACTGTTTTTT. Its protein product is CASSIWGLNEKLFF. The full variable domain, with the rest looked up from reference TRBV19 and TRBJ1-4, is DGGITQSPKYLFRKEGQNVTLSCEQNLNHDAMYWYRQDPGQGLRLIYYSQIVNDFQKGDIAEGYSVSREKKESFPLTVTSAQKNPTAFYLCASSIWGLNEKLFFGSGTQLSVL.

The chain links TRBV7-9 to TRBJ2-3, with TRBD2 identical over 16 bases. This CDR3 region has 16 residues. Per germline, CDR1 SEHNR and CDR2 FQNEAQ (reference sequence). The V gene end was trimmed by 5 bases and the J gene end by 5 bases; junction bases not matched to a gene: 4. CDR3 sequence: CASSPGLAGGVDTQYF. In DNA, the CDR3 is TGTGCCAGCAGCCCGGGACTAGCGGGAGGGGTAGATACGCAGTATTTT. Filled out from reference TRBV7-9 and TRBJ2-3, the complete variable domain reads DTGVSQNPRHKITKRGQNVTFRCDPISEHNRLYWYRQTLGQGPEFLTYFQNEAQLEKSRLLSDRFSAERPKGSFSTLEIQRTEQGDSAMYLCASSPGLAGGVDTQYFGPGTRLTVL.

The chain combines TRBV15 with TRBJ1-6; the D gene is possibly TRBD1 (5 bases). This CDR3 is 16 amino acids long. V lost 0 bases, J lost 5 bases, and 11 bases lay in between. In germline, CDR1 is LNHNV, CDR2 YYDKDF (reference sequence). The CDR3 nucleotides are TGTGCCACCAGCAGAGATCCGGGACGGAATAATTCACCCCTCCACTTT. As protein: CATSRDPGRNNSPLHF.

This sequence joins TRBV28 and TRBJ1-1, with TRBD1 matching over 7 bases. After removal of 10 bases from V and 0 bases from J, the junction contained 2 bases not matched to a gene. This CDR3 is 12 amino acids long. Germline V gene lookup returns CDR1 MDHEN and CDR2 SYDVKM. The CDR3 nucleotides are TGTGCCAAGGGGGCGGTGAACACTGAAGCTTTCTTT. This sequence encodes CAKGAVNTEAFF. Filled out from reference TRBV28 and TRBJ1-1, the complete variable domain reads DVKVTQSSRYLVKRTGEKVFLECVQDMDHENMFWYRQDPGLGLRLIYFSYDVKMKEKGDIPEGYSVSREKKERFSLILESASTNQTSMYLCAKGAVNTEAFFGQGTRLTVV.

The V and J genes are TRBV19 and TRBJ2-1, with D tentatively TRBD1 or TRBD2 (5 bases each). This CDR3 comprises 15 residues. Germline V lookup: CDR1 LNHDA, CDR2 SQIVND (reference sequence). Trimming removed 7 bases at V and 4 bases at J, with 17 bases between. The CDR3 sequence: CASTTGAGGYNEQFF. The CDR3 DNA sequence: TGTGCCAGTACTACCGGGGCAGGCGGGTACAATGAGCAGTTCTTC.

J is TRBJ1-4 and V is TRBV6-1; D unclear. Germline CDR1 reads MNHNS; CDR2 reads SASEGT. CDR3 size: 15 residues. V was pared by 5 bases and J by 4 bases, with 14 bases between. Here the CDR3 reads CASSHDGHLNEKLFF. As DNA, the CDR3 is TGTGCCAGCAGTCATGACGGCCACCTTAATGAAAAACTGTTTTTT.

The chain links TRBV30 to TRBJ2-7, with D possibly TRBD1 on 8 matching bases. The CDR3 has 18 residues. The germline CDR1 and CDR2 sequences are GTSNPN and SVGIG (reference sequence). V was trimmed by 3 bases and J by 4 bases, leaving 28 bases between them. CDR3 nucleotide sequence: TGTGCCTGGAGCGCTGGGCGGACAGGGAGGGACTGGGGGTACGAGCAGTACTTC. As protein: CAWSAGRTGRDWGYEQYF.

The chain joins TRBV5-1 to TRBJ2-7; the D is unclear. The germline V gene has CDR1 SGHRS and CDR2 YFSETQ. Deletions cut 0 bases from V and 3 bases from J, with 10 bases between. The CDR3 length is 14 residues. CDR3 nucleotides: TGCGCCAGCAGCTTGGATGGCCAAATCTACGAGCAGTACTTC. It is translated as CASSLDGQIYEQYF.

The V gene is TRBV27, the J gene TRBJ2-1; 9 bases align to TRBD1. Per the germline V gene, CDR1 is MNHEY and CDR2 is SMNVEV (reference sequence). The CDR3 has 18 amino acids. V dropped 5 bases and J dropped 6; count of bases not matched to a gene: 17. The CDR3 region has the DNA TGTGCCAGCAGTACCAGACAGGGGGGTACCGTTAGTGCCAATGAGCAGTTCTTC. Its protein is CASSTRQGGTVSANEQFF.

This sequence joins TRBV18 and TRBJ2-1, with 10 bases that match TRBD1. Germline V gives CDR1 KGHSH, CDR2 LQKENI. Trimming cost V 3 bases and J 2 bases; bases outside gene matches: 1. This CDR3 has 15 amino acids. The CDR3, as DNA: TGTGCCAGCTCACCCGGGACAGGGGCCTACAATGAGCAGTTCTTC. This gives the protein CASSPGTGAYNEQFF.

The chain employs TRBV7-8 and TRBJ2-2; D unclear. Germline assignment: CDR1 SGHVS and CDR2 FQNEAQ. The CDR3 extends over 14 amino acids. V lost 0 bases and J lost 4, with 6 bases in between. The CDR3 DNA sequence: TGTGCCAGCAGCTTAGCAGAGGTCACCGGGGAGCTGTTTTTT. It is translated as CASSLAEVTGELFF.

CDR3 residues: CASSFGDLNGNTIYF. DNA for the CDR3: TGTGCCAGCAGCTTCGGGGATTTGAACGGAAACACCATATATTTT. The chain links TRBV13 to TRBJ1-3; D gene unclear. The germline V gene has CDR1 PRHDT and CDR2 FYEKMQ (reference sequence). Trimming cost V 3 bases and J 4 bases, with 13 bases left between them. The CDR3 length is 15 residues.

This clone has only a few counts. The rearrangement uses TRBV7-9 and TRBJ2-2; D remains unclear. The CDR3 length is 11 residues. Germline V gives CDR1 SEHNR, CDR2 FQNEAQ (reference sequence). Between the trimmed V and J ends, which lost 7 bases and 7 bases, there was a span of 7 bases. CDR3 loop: CASNEIGELFF. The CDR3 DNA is TGTGCCAGCAACGAGATCGGGGAGCTGTTTTTT.

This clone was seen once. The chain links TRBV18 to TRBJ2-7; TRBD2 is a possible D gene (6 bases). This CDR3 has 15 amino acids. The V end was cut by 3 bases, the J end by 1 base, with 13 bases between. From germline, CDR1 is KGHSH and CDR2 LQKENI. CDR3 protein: CASSPPSGLSYEQYF. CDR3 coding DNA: TGTGCCAGCTCACCCCCAAGCGGGCTTTCCTACGAGCAGTACTTC.

The chain's CDR3 is CASSYSGTVNTEAFF. CDR3 nucleotide sequence: TGTGCCAGCAGTTACTCAGGGACAGTGAACACTGAAGCTTTCTTT. The chain carries TRBV6-5 and TRBJ1-1, with 7 bases matching TRBD1. J was trimmed by 0 bases and V by 0 bases; bases with no gene match: 1. The CDR3 runs 15 residues. CDR1 and CDR2 (germline): MNHEY, SVGAGI.